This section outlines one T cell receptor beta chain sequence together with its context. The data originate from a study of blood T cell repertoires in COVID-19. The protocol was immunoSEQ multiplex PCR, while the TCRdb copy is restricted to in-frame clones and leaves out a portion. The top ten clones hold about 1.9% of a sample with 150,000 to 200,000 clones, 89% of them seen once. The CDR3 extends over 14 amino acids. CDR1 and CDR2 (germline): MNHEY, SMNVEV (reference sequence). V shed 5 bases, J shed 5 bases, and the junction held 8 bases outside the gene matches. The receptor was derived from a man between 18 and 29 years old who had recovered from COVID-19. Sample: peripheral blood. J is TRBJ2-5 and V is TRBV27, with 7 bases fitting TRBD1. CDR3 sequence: CASSGQGVGETQYF. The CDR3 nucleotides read TGTGCCAGCAGTGGGCAGGGGGTAGGTGAGACCCAGTACTTC.